The rows below give T cell receptor beta chains drawn from one sample of a study of beta chain features in type 1 diabetes. Repertoires were generated with immunoSEQ multiplex PCR, while TCRdb's copy carries only in-frame clones and drops some. This sample has about 650,000 clones, with around an eighth found just once. Sequenced: naive CD4+ T cells from blood. These receptors were obtained from a man between 25 and 39 years old with type 1 diabetes. Each CDR3 is given with its conserved first and last residue. The D gene is left open where the match is weak. Size is stated for part of the rows, as once, few or many counts, or as a class when the clone is expanded.

>few|TRBV29-1|TRBJ2-7|TRBD1
TGCAGCGTCCTGACCCTGACAGGGGGCTACGAGCAGTACTTC
CSVLTLTGGYEQYF
>.|TRBV4-3|TRBJ1-1|.
TGCGCCAGCAGCGTTCAATCCGGTGTGAACACTGAAGCTTTCTTT
CASSVQSGVNTEAFF
>few|TRBV2|TRBJ2-2|TRBD1
TGTGCCAGCAGTCGGACAGGAAGCACCGGGGAGCTGTTTTTT
CASSRTGSTGELFF
>few|TRBV7-8|TRBJ2-7|.
TGTGCCAGCAGCCCAAGGGGGGGATTAAGGACTTGGGACTTC
CASSPRGGLRTWDF
>.|TRBV29-1|TRBJ1-4|TRBD1
TGCAGCGGTTCGACAGGGAATGAAAAACTGTTTTTT
CSGSTGNEKLFF
>.|TRBV9|TRBJ1-3|TRBD1
TGTGCCAGCAGCCCCCGACAGGGCTCCGACGGAAACACCATATATTTT
CASSPRQGSDGNTIYF
>few|TRBV2|TRBJ1-2|TRBD1
TGTGCCAGCAGGGCCGGACAGGGGAACTATGGCTACACCTTC
CASRAGQGNYGYTF
>few|TRBV2|TRBJ1-1|.
TGTGCCAGTTGCCTGGACACTGAAGCTTTCTTT
CASCLDTEAFF
>few|TRBV9|TRBJ2-7|.
TGTGCCAGCAGCGTAGCCCCGGGGACCTTATACGAGCAGTACTTC
CASSVAPGTLYEQYF
>.|TRBV29-1|TRBJ2-3|.
TGCAGCTATACCCCCCCTGGCCCAAGTACTAGCACAGATACGCAGTATTTT
CSYTPPGPSTSTDTQYF
>.|TRBV27|TRBJ1-1|.
TGTGCCAGCAGTTTGACTGTGGGGCATAGGACTGAAGCTTTCTTT
CASSLTVGHRTEAFF
>few|TRBV30|TRBJ2-5|TRBD1
TGTGCCTGGTCACAGGGGTCGGAGACCCAGTACTTC
CAWSQGSETQYF
>few|TRBV20-1|TRBJ2-1|.
TGCAGTGCTAGTCGAGAAAGGTGGCAGTTCTTC
CSASRERWQFF
>few|TRBV2|TRBJ2-3|.
TGTGCCAGCGCTATCTGGGATACGCAGTATTTT
CASAIWDTQYF
>.|TRBV6-5|TRBJ2-3|.
TGTGCCAGCAGGGTCAGGGGAGCAGATACGCAGTATTTT
CASRVRGADTQYF
>few|TRBV30|TRBJ1-2|TRBD1
TGTGCCTGGAGTGTACAGGGGGCTACTGGCTACACCTTC
CAWSVQGATGYTF
>few|TRBV18|TRBJ2-5|.
TGTGCCAGCTCACCGACGCACCAAGAGACCCAGTACTTC
CASSPTHQETQYF
>.|TRBV10-3|TRBJ1-1|.
TGTGCCATCAGTGAGCAGGCGGGGAGGACTGAAGCTTTCTTT
CAISEQAGRTEAFF
>.|TRBV18|TRBJ2-7|TRBD1
TGTGCCAGCTCACCACCGGGGACAGGACCTTACGAGCAGTACTTC
CASSPPGTGPYEQYF
>.|TRBV7-2|TRBJ1-2|.
TGTGCCAGCAGCGACCCAGGGACCCGAGTGGGTGGCTACACCTTC
CASSDPGTRVGGYTF